One sample yielded the 14 T cell receptor beta chains listed below, sequenced in a study of blood T cell repertoires in COVID-19. Some clones are missing from TCRdb's copy, which holds only in-frame ones; the method was immunoSEQ multiplex PCR. Altogether around 220,000 clones are present, around 85% being singletons, with the ten largest covering roughly 4.2%. Sequenced material: peripheral blood. These receptors all stem from a woman aged 40 to 50 with active or convalescent COVID-19.

The chain links TRBV28 to TRBJ1-5, with D perhaps TRBD1 (6 bases). The CDR3 has 17 amino acids. V shed 5 bases and J shed 0 bases, with 17 bases lying between them. Germline V gene sequence: CDR1 MDHEN, CDR2 SYDVKM. The CDR3 DNA follows: TGTGCCAGCAGTGGGGGGGCGCCGGTTCATAGCAATCAGCCCCAGCATTTT. This sequence encodes CASSGGAPVHSNQPQHF.

The chain recombines TRBV7-2 with TRBJ1-1, with D perhaps TRBD1 (6 bases). The CDR3 has 13 amino acids. V was clipped by 5 bases and J by 6 bases, with 13 bases between them. Per the germline V gene, CDR1 is SGHTA and CDR2 is FQGNSA. DNA of the CDR3: TGTGCCAGCAGCAAAAGAGACAGGCCTGAAGCTTTCTTT. Its translation is CASSKRDRPEAFF. Combining the CDR3 with reference TRBV7-2 and TRBJ1-1 gives the whole variable domain GAGVSQSPSNKVTEKGKDVELRCDPISGHTALYWYRQSLGQGLEFLIYFQGNSAPDKSGLPSDRFSAERTGGSVSTLTIQRTQQEDSAVYLCASSKRDRPEAFFGQGTRLTVV.

The chain joins TRBV27 to TRBJ1-3, with TRBD1 matching over 8 bases. CDR3 length: 15 residues. CDR1 MNHEY and CDR2 SMNVEV come from the germline V gene (reference sequence). Trimming cost V 2 bases and J 2 bases; bases outside gene matches: 2. The CDR3 is CASSLGRGPGNTIYF. CDR3 nucleotides: TGTGCCAGCAGTTTAGGCAGGGGGCCTGGAAACACCATATATTTT.

The rearrangement links TRBV7-3 to TRBJ1-4, with 9 bases lining up with TRBD1. V shed 5 bases, J shed 4 bases, and the junction held 11 bases outside the gene matches. Germline V gene sequence: CDR1 SGHTA, CDR2 FQGTGA. The CDR3 totals 17 residues. The DNA of the CDR3 is TGTGCCAGCAGCACCTCCCGGGACAGGGAACATAATGAAAAACTGTTTTTT. This encodes CASSTSRDREHNEKLFF.

The rearrangement links TRBV12-3 or TRBV12-4 to TRBJ2-3; TRBD1 aligns across 7 bases. Trimming at V came to 5 bases and at J to 12 bases, leaving 8 bases not matched to a gene. This CDR3 is built from 12 residues. CDR3 coding DNA: TGTGCCAGCAGTCTCCGGGACAGTTTTCAGTATTTT. This encodes CASSLRDSFQYF.

This clone appeared a few times. The rearrangement joins TRBV6-2 or TRBV6-3 to TRBJ2-1, with TRBD1 matching 7 bases. Per germline, CDR1 MNHEY and CDR2 SVGEGT. The junction had 1 base not matched to a gene; V was cut back by 2 bases and J by 6 bases. This CDR3 region has 13 residues. The chain's CDR3 is CASSYRDSNEQFF. CDR3 nucleotide sequence: TGTGCCAGCAGTTACCGGGACAGCAATGAGCAGTTCTTC.

This chain links TRBV11-3 with TRBJ1-1, with D tentatively TRBD1 (6 bases). CDR1 and CDR2 (germline): SGHNT, YENEEA. The V and J ends lost 4 bases and 1 base respectively, with 10 bases between them. The CDR3 runs to 14 residues. CDR3 region: CASSSSTGNTEAFF. The CDR3 DNA reads TGTGCCAGCAGCTCCTCGACAGGGAACACTGAAGCTTTCTTT.

The chain couples TRBV7-3 to TRBJ2-7; 7 bases are a match to TRBD1. The germline V gene has CDR1 SGHTA and CDR2 FQGTGA. There are 17 residues in the CDR3. The ends lost 4 bases at V and 3 bases at J; junction bases unmatched: 15. CDR3 DNA sequence: TGTGCCAGCAGCTATAACAGGGGCTTTTTGGGGGACTACGAGCAGTACTTC. Its protein is CASSYNRGFLGDYEQYF. The full variable domain, with the rest looked up from reference TRBV7-3 and TRBJ2-7, is GAGVSQTPSNKVTEKGKYVELRCDPISGHTALYWYRQSLGQGPEFLIYFQGTGAADDSGLPNDRFFAVRPEGSVSTLKIQRTERGDSAVYLCASSYNRGFLGDYEQYFGPGTRLTVT.

The chain carries TRBV10-3 and TRBJ1-2; D possibly corresponds to TRBD1 (5 bases). In germline, CDR1 is ENHRY, CDR2 SYGVKD. The CDR3 is 13 residues long. The V end lost 4 bases, the J end lost 3 bases, and 9 bases lay between the germline ends. CDR3 sequence reads: CAISGDSYYGYTF. Here the CDR3 DNA reads TGTGCCATCAGTGGGGACTCCTACTATGGCTACACCTTC.

The rearrangement uses TRBV28 and TRBJ1-1, with D uncertain. This CDR3 has 13 residues. V lost 1 base, J lost 1 base, and 4 bases lay in between. Germline V lookup: CDR1 MDHEN, CDR2 SYDVKM. The DNA for the CDR3 is TGTGCCAGCAGTTTATTCGGGAACACTGAAGCTTTCTTT. Protein sequence: CASSLFGNTEAFF.

The chain employs TRBV28 and TRBJ2-6, with a tentative D call TRBD1 (6 bases). The V end was cut by 5 bases, the J end by 1 base, with 12 bases between. The CDR3 is 16 amino acids. Germline assignment: CDR1 MDHEN and CDR2 SYDVKM. CDR3 protein: CASSLLDRSGANVLTF. DNA for the CDR3: TGTGCCAGCAGTCTCTTGGACAGATCTGGGGCCAACGTCCTGACTTTC.

This clone was detected only once. The chain joins TRBV7-2 to TRBJ1-6, with unresolved D. The germline gives CDR1 SGHTA, CDR2 FQGNSA. This CDR3 has 16 amino acids. V was trimmed by 5 bases and J by 3 bases, leaving 14 bases between them. The CDR3 loop is CASSPDREGYNSPLHF. DNA for the CDR3: TGTGCCAGCAGCCCCGATAGGGAGGGCTATAATTCACCCCTCCACTTT.

The V gene is TRBV27, the J gene TRBJ1-2, with D maybe TRBD1 (6 bases). The germline gives CDR1 MNHEY, CDR2 SMNVEV (reference sequence). V lost 3 bases and J 8 bases, leaving 16 bases between the germline ends. The CDR3 runs to 14 residues. The CDR3 loop is CASSFRGGAGGYTF. In DNA, the CDR3 is TGTGCCAGCAGTTTCCGGGGGGGCGCAGGAGGCTACACCTTC.

The chain is built from TRBV9 and TRBJ2-5, with D perhaps TRBD1 (5 bases). This CDR3 has 13 residues. CDR1 and CDR2 from the germline V gene are SGDLS and YYNGEE. V lost 7 bases and J lost 4, with 14 bases in between. CDR3 bases: TGTGCCAGCGGGGCCCTTCCGGGAGAGACCCAGTACTTC. Protein product: CASGALPGETQYF.